This T cell receptor (beta chain) derives from a study of blood T cell repertoires in COVID-19. Trimming shortened V by 3 bases and J by 5 bases, and 15 bases separated the two germline ends. The CDR3 sequence is 15 residues long. Germline V gene data show CDR1 as SGDLS and CDR2 as YYNGEE. Only in-frame clones appear in the TCRdb table, and some are missing; sequencing was by immunoSEQ multiplex PCR. This table holds about 85,000 clones, about 92% found once. The clonotype originates from a man aged 50 or older with acute or convalescent COVID-19. The chain combines TRBV9 with TRBJ1-5, with D perhaps TRBD1 (5 bases). What was sequenced was peripheral blood. This CDR3 is CASSEDDRPHQPQHF. CDR3 bases: TGTGCCAGCAGCGAGGACGACAGACCTCATCAGCCCCAGCATTTT.